The source of this T cell receptor (beta chain) is a study of blood T cell repertoires in COVID-19. Study information: There were acute and convalescent COVID-19 samples, and they came from the United States, Italy and Spain. In each case, the material was cDNA or gDNA derived from T cells, B-cell-depleted T cells, or PBMCs.

CDR3 length equals 14 residues. V was trimmed by 0 bases and J by 5 bases, leaving 11 bases between them. The germline V gene has CDR1 SGHNT and CDR2 YYREEE (reference sequence). In the authors' methods: Amplification of reference gene primers was used by the study to estimate nucleated cell counts. Generated by immunoSEQ multiplex PCR, the TCRdb table keeps only in-frame clones and is missing some. V and J calls and clone size follow that table, whereas D and trimming were derived from the DNA. The data show about 5,300 clones, with nearly 90% seen just once and over 2.5% held by the top ten. The sequencing input was peripheral blood. This chain uses TRBV5-4 with TRBJ1-2, with D uncertain. The clonotype was recovered from an elderly woman with acute or convalescent COVID-19. The CDR3 sequence is CASSLEWRTYGYTF. Here the CDR3 DNA reads TGTGCCAGCAGCTTGGAGTGGAGGACGTATGGCTACACCTTC.